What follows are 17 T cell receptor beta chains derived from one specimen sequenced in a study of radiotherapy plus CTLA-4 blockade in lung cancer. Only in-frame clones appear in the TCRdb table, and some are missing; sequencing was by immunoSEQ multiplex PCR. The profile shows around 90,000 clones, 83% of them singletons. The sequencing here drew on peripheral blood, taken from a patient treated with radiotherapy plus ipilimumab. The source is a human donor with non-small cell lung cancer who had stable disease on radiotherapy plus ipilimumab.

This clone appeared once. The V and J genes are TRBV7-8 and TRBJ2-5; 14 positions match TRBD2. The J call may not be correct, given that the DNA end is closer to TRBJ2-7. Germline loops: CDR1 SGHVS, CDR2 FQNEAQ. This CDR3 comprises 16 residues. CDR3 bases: TGTGCCAGCAGCCCGACTAGCGGGAGGGCGTCCTACGAGCAGTACTTC. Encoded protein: CASSPTSGRASYEQYF.

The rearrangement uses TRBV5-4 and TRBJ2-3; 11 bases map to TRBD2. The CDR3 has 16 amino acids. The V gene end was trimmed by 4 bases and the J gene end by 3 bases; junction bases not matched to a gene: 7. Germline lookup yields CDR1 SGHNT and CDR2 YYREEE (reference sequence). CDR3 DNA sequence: TGTGCCAGCAGCCCCAAACTAGCGGGGGTTACAGATACGCAGTATTTT. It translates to CASSPKLAGVTDTQYF.

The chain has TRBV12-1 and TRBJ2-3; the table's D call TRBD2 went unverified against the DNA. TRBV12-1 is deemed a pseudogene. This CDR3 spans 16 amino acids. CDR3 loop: CASSFSRLADTDTQYF. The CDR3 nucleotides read TGTGCCAGCAGCTTTTCGCGGCTAGCGGACACAGATACGCAGTATTTT.

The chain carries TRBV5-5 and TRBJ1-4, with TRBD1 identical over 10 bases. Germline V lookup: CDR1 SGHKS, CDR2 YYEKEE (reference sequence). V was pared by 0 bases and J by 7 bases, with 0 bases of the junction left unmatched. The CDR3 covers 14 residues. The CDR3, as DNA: TGTGCCAGCAGCTTGGGGACAGGGGGTGAAAAACTGTTTTTT. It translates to CASSLGTGGEKLFF.

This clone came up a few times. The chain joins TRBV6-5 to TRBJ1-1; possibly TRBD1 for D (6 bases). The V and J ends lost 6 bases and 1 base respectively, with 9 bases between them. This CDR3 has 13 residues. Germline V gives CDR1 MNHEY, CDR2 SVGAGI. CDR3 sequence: CASRLQGNTEAFF. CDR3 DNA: TGTGCCAGCAGACTACAGGGGAACACTGAAGCTTTCTTT.

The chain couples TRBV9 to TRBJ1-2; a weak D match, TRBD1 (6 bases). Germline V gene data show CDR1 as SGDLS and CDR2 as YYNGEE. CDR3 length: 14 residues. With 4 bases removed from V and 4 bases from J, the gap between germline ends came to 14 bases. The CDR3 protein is CASSPQQGTYGYTF. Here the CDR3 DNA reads TGTGCCAGCAGCCCGCAACAGGGAACCTATGGCTACACCTTC.

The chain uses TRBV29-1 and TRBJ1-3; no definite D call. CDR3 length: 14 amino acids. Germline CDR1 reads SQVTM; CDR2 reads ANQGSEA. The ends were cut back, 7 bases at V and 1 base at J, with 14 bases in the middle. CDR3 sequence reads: CSAQYPGSGNTIYF. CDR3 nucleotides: TGCAGCGCACAATACCCGGGATCTGGAAACACCATATATTTT.

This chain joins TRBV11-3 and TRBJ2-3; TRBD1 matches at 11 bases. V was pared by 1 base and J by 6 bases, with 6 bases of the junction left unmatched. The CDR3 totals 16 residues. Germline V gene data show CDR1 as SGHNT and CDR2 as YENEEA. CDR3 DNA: TGTGCCAGCAGCTTAGGTACCGGACAGGGGGCGGATACGCAGTATTTT. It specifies CASSLGTGQGADTQYF.

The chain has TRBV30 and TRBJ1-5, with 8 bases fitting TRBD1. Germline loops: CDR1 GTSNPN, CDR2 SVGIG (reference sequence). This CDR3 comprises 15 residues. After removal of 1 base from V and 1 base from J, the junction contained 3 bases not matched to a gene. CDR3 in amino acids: CAWSAGGMSNQPQHF. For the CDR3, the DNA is TGTGCCTGGAGTGCAGGGGGCATGAGCAATCAGCCCCAGCATTTT.

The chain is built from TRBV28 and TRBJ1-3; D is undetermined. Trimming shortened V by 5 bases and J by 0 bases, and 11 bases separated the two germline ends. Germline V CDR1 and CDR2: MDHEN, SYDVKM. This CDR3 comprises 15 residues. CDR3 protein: CASSRRTNSGNTIYF. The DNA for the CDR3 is TGTGCCAGCAGTAGGCGCACTAACTCTGGAAACACCATATATTTT. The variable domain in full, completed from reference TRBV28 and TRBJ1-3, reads DVKVTQSSRYLVKRTGEKVFLECVQDMDHENMFWYRQDPGLGLRLIYFSYDVKMKEKGDIPEGYSVSREKKERFSLILESASTNQTSMYLCASSRRTNSGNTIYFGEGSWLTVV.

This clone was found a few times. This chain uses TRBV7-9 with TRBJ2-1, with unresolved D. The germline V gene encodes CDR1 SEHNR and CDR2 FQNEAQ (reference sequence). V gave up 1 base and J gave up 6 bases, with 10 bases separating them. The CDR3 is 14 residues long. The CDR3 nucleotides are TGTGCCAGCAGCTTAGGTAAAGGGATCAATGAGCAGTTCTTC. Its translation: CASSLGKGINEQFF. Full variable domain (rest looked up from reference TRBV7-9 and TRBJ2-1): DTGVSQNPRHKITKRGQNVTFRCDPISEHNRLYWYRQTLGQGPEFLTYFQNEAQLEKSRLLSDRFSAERPKGSFSTLEIQRTEQGDSAMYLCASSLGKGINEQFFGPGTRLTVL.

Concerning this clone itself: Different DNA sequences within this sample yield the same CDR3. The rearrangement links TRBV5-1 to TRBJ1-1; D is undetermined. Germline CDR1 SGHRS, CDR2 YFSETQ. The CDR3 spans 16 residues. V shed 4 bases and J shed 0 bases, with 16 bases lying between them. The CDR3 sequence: CASSPGSKPLNTEAFF. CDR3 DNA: TGCGCCAGCAGCCCCGGGTCCAAACCCTTGAACACTGAAGCTTTCTTT.

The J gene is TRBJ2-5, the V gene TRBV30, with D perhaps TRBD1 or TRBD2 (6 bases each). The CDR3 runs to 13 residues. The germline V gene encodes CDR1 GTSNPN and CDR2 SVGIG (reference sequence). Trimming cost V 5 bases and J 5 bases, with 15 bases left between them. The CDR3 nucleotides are TGTGCCTGGGCCGCCGGGGGCGGTGAGACCCAGTACTTC. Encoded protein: CAWAAGGGETQYF.

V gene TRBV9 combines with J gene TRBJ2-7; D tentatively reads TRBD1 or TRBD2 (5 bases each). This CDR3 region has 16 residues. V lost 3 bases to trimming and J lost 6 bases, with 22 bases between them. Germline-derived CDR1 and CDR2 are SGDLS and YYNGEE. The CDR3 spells CASSGPEAGARGEQYF. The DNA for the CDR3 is TGTGCCAGCAGCGGACCAGAAGCCGGGGCACGGGGCGAGCAGTACTTC.

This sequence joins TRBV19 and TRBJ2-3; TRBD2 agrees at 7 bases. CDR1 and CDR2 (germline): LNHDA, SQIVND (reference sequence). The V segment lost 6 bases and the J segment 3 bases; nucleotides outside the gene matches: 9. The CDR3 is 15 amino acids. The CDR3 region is CASSFLAAETDTQYF. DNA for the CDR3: TGTGCCAGTAGCTTCCTAGCGGCCGAGACAGATACGCAGTATTTT.

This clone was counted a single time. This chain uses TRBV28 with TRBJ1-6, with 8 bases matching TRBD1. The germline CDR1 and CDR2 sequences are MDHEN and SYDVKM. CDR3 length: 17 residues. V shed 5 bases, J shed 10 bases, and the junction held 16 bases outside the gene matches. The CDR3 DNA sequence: TGTGCCAGCAGTCCTTCCCCCGACAGGGGAAAAAACTCACCCCTCCACTTT. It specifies CASSPSPDRGKNSPLHF.

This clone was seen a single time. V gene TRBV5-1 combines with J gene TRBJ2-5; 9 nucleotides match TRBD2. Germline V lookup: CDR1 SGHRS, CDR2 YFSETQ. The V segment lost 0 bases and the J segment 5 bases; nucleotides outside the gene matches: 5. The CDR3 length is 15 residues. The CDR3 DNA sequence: TGCGCCAGCAGCTTGGCCTTGCGGGGGGGCGAGACCCAGTACTTC. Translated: CASSLALRGGETQYF.